This T cell receptor (beta chain) was obtained from a study of cytomegalovirus exposure and HLA in healthy donors. Study results and caveats: Sequencing likely produced, as an artifact, a cluster of highly shared sequence variants.

About this clone: The antigen remains unidentified.

PCR amplification relied on 60 Vbeta primers (plus 13 Jbeta primers). Libraries were prepared by immunoSEQ multiplex PCR; TCRdb keeps only in-frame clonotypes and omits some of them. The data contain 120,000 or so clones, approximately 10% of them singletons. The TCR was taken from a woman aged 18-29 years in good health and CMV-seropositive. The sequencing sample was made of PBMCs.

The CDR3 here is CASRALQDMNTEAFF. The CDR3 DNA sequence: TGTGCCAGCAGGGCTTTACAGGACATGAACACTGAAGCTTTCTTT. The chain combines TRBV6-1 with TRBJ1-1; tentatively, D is TRBD1 (5 bases). The V and J ends lost 6 bases and 0 bases respectively, with 14 bases between them. The CDR3 loop spans 15 amino acids. Germline assignment: CDR1 MNHNS and CDR2 SASEGT.